The TCR beta chain under discussion was sequenced for a study of blood T cells in healthy people across ages. The V segment lost 5 bases and the J segment 5 bases; nucleotides outside the gene matches: 10. The V gene's germline CDR1 is SGHTA and CDR2 FQGNSA. The CDR3 length is 16 residues. Next came a second PCR, run for about 7 to 11 cycles, which used a sample-barcoded 5' primer along with a J-beta primer mix. TCRdb ran MiXCR on the 5' RACE reads and lists one entry per CDR3 protein. The table has some 930,000 distinct CDR3 sequences, roughly 28% seen once; the top ten hold 10%. These data were likewise used in another study, on T cells of mothers and their children.

V is TRBV7-2 and J is TRBJ2-2; 8 bases map to TRBD1. This sequence was found in a woman in her 40s in good health. The sample taken for sequencing was blood. The CDR3 sequence is CASSQGAQGWTGELFF. In DNA form, the CDR3 reads TGTGCCAGCAGCCAGGGGGCACAGGGATGGACCGGGGAGCTGTTTTTT.